Listed below are T cell receptor beta chains from one sample, sequenced in a study of control samples from healthy donors and cancer patients. The method was immunoSEQ multiplex PCR; TCRdb's version includes in-frame clones alone and lacks a portion of them. The sample consists of roughly 150,000 clones, under 95% of them appearing once. The sample comprised blood. The receptors stem from a man aged 18 to 29 in good health. The CDR3 runs from the conserved cysteine through the conserved F or W. The order of the fields is J gene, V gene, clone size, D gene, CDR3 DNA, CDR3 protein. A D gene is named only where the DNA matches it firmly. A clone size is listed for some rows: how often the clone was seen (once, few, many), or a class if it is expanded.

J gene: TRBJ1-2
V gene: TRBV30
clone size: NA
D gene: NA
CDR3 DNA: TGTGCCTGGAGTGAGGGCAGGGTAAGGCTGTCGGGCTATGGCTACACCTTC
CDR3 protein: CAWSEGRVRLSGYGYTF

J gene: TRBJ2-7
V gene: TRBV19
clone size: NA
D gene: TRBD1
CDR3 DNA: TGTGCCAGTAGTTCGGGACAGGGGAGATCCTACGAGCAGTACTTC
CDR3 protein: CASSSGQGRSYEQYF

J gene: TRBJ1-5
V gene: TRBV2
clone size: NA
D gene: NA
CDR3 DNA: TGTGCCAGTTCCCTGAGGGAAGGCTCAGGGCCCCAGCATTTT
CDR3 protein: CASSLREGSGPQHF

J gene: TRBJ1-5
V gene: TRBV6-2/TRBV6-3
clone size: NA
D gene: NA
CDR3 DNA: TGTGCCAGCAGTTACTCGATGGTTCCGGGGGCCGTTGGAAGACAGCCCCAGCATTTT
CDR3 protein: CASSYSMVPGAVGRQPQHF

J gene: TRBJ2-5
V gene: TRBV18
clone size: once
D gene: NA
CDR3 DNA: TGTGCCAGTTTTGATCCAAACGGGGATAGGGGCGAAGAGACCCAGTACTTC
CDR3 protein: CASFDPNGDRGEETQYF

J gene: TRBJ2-4
V gene: TRBV5-1
clone size: once
D gene: NA
CDR3 DNA: TGCGCCAGCAGCTCCGACCTTGTAGACATTCAGTACTTC
CDR3 protein: CASSSDLVDIQYF

J gene: TRBJ1-2
V gene: TRBV12-3/TRBV12-4
clone size: NA
D gene: NA
CDR3 DNA: TGTGCCAGCAGTGTGTTCCAGAACTATGGCTACACCTTC
CDR3 protein: CASSVFQNYGYTF

J gene: TRBJ2-2
V gene: TRBV7-9
clone size: few
D gene: NA
CDR3 DNA: TGTGCCAGCAGCTCGACCGGGAGGAACACCGGGGAGCTGTTTTTT
CDR3 protein: CASSSTGRNTGELFF

J gene: TRBJ1-1
V gene: TRBV11-2
clone size: NA
D gene: TRBD1
CDR3 DNA: TGTGCCAGCAGCTTGTCTAAGGGGGCGAACACTGAAGCTTTCTTT
CDR3 protein: CASSLSKGANTEAFF

J gene: TRBJ1-2
V gene: TRBV11-2
clone size: NA
D gene: TRBD1
CDR3 DNA: TGTGCCAGCAGCCCGGACAGGACCCTGTTCCGGACCTTC
CDR3 protein: CASSPDRTLFRTF

J gene: TRBJ2-5
V gene: TRBV13
clone size: NA
D gene: TRBD1
CDR3 DNA: TGTGCCAGCAGCTTAAACAGGGGAGAGACCCAGTACTTC
CDR3 protein: CASSLNRGETQYF

J gene: TRBJ2-3
V gene: TRBV30
clone size: NA
D gene: NA
CDR3 DNA: TGTGCCTGGAGTTTTCAAGCAGATACGCAGTATTTT
CDR3 protein: CAWSFQADTQYF

J gene: TRBJ2-3
V gene: TRBV6-5
clone size: NA
D gene: NA
CDR3 DNA: TGTGCCAGTGAGGTGGGGGATACGCAGTATTTT
CDR3 protein: CASEVGDTQYF

J gene: TRBJ2-2
V gene: TRBV19
clone size: NA
D gene: NA
CDR3 DNA: TGTGCCAGTAGTAGGACAGTAAACACCGGGGAGCTGTTTTTT
CDR3 protein: CASSRTVNTGELFF

J gene: TRBJ2-1
V gene: TRBV19
clone size: NA
D gene: TRBD1
CDR3 DNA: TGTGCCAGTACCCAACAGGGGCTAGGGGAGCAGTTCTTC
CDR3 protein: CASTQQGLGEQFF

J gene: TRBJ1-1
V gene: TRBV5-1
clone size: NA
D gene: TRBD1
CDR3 DNA: TGCGCCAGCAGCTTCGACAGGGCCGTCAACACTGAAGCTTTCTTT
CDR3 protein: CASSFDRAVNTEAFF

J gene: TRBJ2-1
V gene: TRBV28
clone size: NA
D gene: TRBD2
CDR3 DNA: TGTGCCAGCAGCATTTGGTCTAGCGGGAGTCGCGGTGAGCAGTTCTTC
CDR3 protein: CASSIWSSGSRGEQFF

J gene: TRBJ2-1
V gene: TRBV5-7
clone size: NA
D gene: TRBD2
CDR3 DNA: TGTGCCACAGGACTAGCGGGAGCACTACCACTCAATGAGCAGTTCTTC
CDR3 protein: CATGLAGALPLNEQFF

J gene: TRBJ1-2
V gene: TRBV12-3/TRBV12-4
clone size: NA
D gene: NA
CDR3 DNA: TGTGCCAGCAGTTTACCGAGGGGCTATGGCTACACCTTC
CDR3 protein: CASSLPRGYGYTF

J gene: TRBJ2-1
V gene: TRBV11-3
clone size: NA
D gene: NA
CDR3 DNA: TGTGCCAGCAGCTTAGGGACATCTCCCACTCCGGGTGAGCAGTTCTTC
CDR3 protein: CASSLGTSPTPGEQFF

J gene: TRBJ1-2
V gene: TRBV7-9
clone size: once
D gene: TRBD1
CDR3 DNA: TGTGCCAGCAGGGTATCCGGGACAGACGCCTATGGCTACACCTTC
CDR3 protein: CASRVSGTDAYGYTF

J gene: TRBJ2-5
V gene: TRBV9
clone size: NA
D gene: NA
CDR3 DNA: TGTGCCAGCAGCGTCGGGGGCCGGGAGACCCAGTACTTC
CDR3 protein: CASSVGGRETQYF